These T cell receptor beta chains were read from a single sample in a study of T cell repertoires in cytomegalovirus infection. These receptors have no identified antigens. TCRdb processed the reads anew with MiXCR; each CDR3 protein has one entry. This table has around 120,000 distinct CDR3 sequences, around 45% appearing once. The sequences come from CD8+ T cells from cultured PBMCs, collected from culture after CMV antigen stimulation. The origin of the receptors is a human donor in good health (CMV status not recorded). Some clones in this sample may be carry-over from other donors' samples. Each CDR3 is given with its conserved first and last residue. The order of the fields is J gene, clone size, V gene, D gene, CDR3 length, CDR3 protein, CDR3 DNA. D genes are given only for firm matches. Rows may omit the clone size; those that give it use once, few, many or a size class.

J gene: TRBJ1-2; clone size: few; V gene: TRBV12-3/TRBV12-4; D gene: NA; CDR3 length: 17; CDR3 protein: CASSTQGTSTLNYGYTF; CDR3 DNA: TGTGCCAGCTCTACTCAGGGGACTTCAACATTGAACTATGGCTACACCTTC
J gene: TRBJ2-7; clone size: NA; V gene: TRBV29-1; D gene: NA; CDR3 length: 13; CDR3 protein: CSARDKETYEQYF; CDR3 DNA: TGCAGCGCCCGGGACAAAGAAACCTACGAGCAGTACTTC
J gene: TRBJ2-1; clone size: NA; V gene: TRBV2; D gene: NA; CDR3 length: 16; CDR3 protein: CASTTPGTPHYNEQFF; CDR3 DNA: TGTGCCAGCACCACGCCCGGGACACCCCATTACAATGAGCAGTTCTTC
J gene: TRBJ1-2; clone size: NA; V gene: TRBV27; D gene: NA; CDR3 length: 12; CDR3 protein: CASRDPSYGYTF; CDR3 DNA: TGTGCCAGCAGGGATCCGTCCTATGGCTACACCTTC
J gene: TRBJ2-7; clone size: few; V gene: TRBV7-2; D gene: TRBD1; CDR3 length: 14; CDR3 protein: CASSSLTGAYEQYF; CDR3 DNA: TGTGCCAGCAGCTCGTTGACAGGGGCGTACGAGCAGTACTTC
J gene: TRBJ1-1; clone size: NA; V gene: TRBV27; D gene: NA; CDR3 length: 14; CDR3 protein: CASSSRTVNTEAFF; CDR3 DNA: TGTGCCAGCAGTTCCCGGACGGTGAACACTGAAGCTTTCTTT
J gene: TRBJ2-3; clone size: NA; V gene: TRBV11-2; D gene: NA; CDR3 length: 18; CDR3 protein: CASSPSGGGTPSTDTQYF; CDR3 DNA: TGTGCCAGCAGTCCAAGCGGCGGGGGCACACCTAGCACAGATACGCAGTATTTT
J gene: TRBJ1-2; clone size: NA; V gene: TRBV11-2; D gene: NA; CDR3 length: 13; CDR3 protein: CASSLESGYGYTF; CDR3 DNA: TGTGCCAGCAGCTTAGAGAGCGGCTATGGCTACACCTTC
J gene: TRBJ1-2; clone size: NA; V gene: TRBV27; D gene: NA; CDR3 length: 13; CDR3 protein: CASSPDGDYGYTF; CDR3 DNA: TGTGCCAGCAGCCCGGACGGGGACTATGGCTACACCTTC
J gene: TRBJ1-2; clone size: few; V gene: TRBV6-5; D gene: TRBD1; CDR3 length: 14; CDR3 protein: CASSYSRDRVGYTF; CDR3 DNA: TGTGCCAGCAGTTACTCCCGGGACAGGGTTGGCTACACCTTC
J gene: TRBJ2-4; clone size: few; V gene: TRBV6-5; D gene: NA; CDR3 length: 15; CDR3 protein: CASSYFRGSKNIQYF; CDR3 DNA: TGTGCCAGCAGTTACTTCCGCGGGTCCAAAAACATTCAGTACTTC
J gene: TRBJ2-3; clone size: few; V gene: TRBV20-1; D gene: NA; CDR3 length: 17; CDR3 protein: CSARDNADLGGTDTQYF; CDR3 DNA: TGCAGTGCTAGAGATAACGCCGACCTCGGGGGCACAGATACGCAGTATTTT
J gene: TRBJ2-5; clone size: few; V gene: TRBV12-3/TRBV12-4; D gene: TRBD1; CDR3 length: 13; CDR3 protein: CASSPDREETQYF; CDR3 DNA: TGTGCCAGCAGTCCCGACAGGGAAGAGACCCAGTACTTC
J gene: TRBJ1-1; clone size: many; V gene: TRBV20-1; D gene: TRBD1; CDR3 length: 16; CDR3 protein: CSAPRGREAMNTEAFF; CDR3 DNA: TGCAGTGCTCCCAGGGGGAGAGAAGCAATGAACACTGAAGCTTTCTTT
J gene: TRBJ2-5; clone size: NA; V gene: TRBV3-1; D gene: TRBD2; CDR3 length: 17; CDR3 protein: CASSQGGQRGVEETQYF; CDR3 DNA: TGTGCCAGCAGCCAGGGCGGTCAGCGGGGGGTCGAAGAGACCCAGTACTTC
J gene: TRBJ2-7; clone size: few; V gene: TRBV6-6; D gene: NA; CDR3 length: 13; CDR3 protein: CASSYFDWPEQYF; CDR3 DNA: TGTGCCAGCAGTTACTTTGACTGGCCCGAGCAGTACTTC
J gene: TRBJ1-1; clone size: NA; V gene: TRBV6-1; D gene: NA; CDR3 length: 13; CDR3 protein: CASSEISGTEAFF; CDR3 DNA: TGTGCCAGCAGTGAGATCTCGGGCACTGAAGCTTTCTTT
J gene: TRBJ2-2; clone size: NA; V gene: TRBV6-6; D gene: NA; CDR3 length: 14; CDR3 protein: CASSYLAGTGELFF; CDR3 DNA: TGTGCCAGCAGTTACCTCGCGGGCACCGGGGAGCTGTTTTTT
J gene: TRBJ2-3; clone size: NA; V gene: TRBV4-1; D gene: TRBD2; CDR3 length: 16; CDR3 protein: CASSQVLAGDTDTQYF; CDR3 DNA: TGCGCCAGCAGCCAAGTCCTAGCGGGGGACACAGATACGCAGTATTTT
J gene: TRBJ1-1; clone size: few; V gene: TRBV28; D gene: NA; CDR3 length: 15; CDR3 protein: CASSFRGVRNTEAFF; CDR3 DNA: TGTGCCAGCAGTTTTAGGGGCGTTAGGAACACTGAAGCTTTCTTT
J gene: TRBJ1-6; clone size: many; V gene: TRBV28; D gene: NA; CDR3 length: 13; CDR3 protein: CASSLGVRAPLHF; CDR3 DNA: TGTGCCAGCAGTTTAGGGGTTAGGGCACCCCTCCACTTT
J gene: TRBJ2-3; clone size: few; V gene: TRBV9; D gene: NA; CDR3 length: 16; CDR3 protein: CASSSDPHVGTDTQYF; CDR3 DNA: TGTGCCAGCAGCTCCGACCCTCACGTCGGCACAGATACGCAGTATTTT
J gene: TRBJ1-3; clone size: many; V gene: TRBV6-5; D gene: NA; CDR3 length: 14; CDR3 protein: CASSLRPSGNTIYF; CDR3 DNA: TGTGCCAGCAGCCTGAGACCGTCGGGAAACACCATATATTTT
J gene: TRBJ1-3; clone size: NA; V gene: TRBV7-6; D gene: NA; CDR3 length: 18; CDR3 protein: CASSSTAGEGYSGNTIYF; CDR3 DNA: TGTGCCAGCAGCTCTACGGCCGGCGAGGGTTACAGTGGAAACACCATATATTTT
J gene: TRBJ2-1; clone size: NA; V gene: TRBV11-2; D gene: NA; CDR3 length: 14; CDR3 protein: CASSPGVGYNEQFF; CDR3 DNA: TGTGCCAGCAGCCCCGGCGTGGGCTACAATGAGCAGTTCTTC
J gene: TRBJ2-2; clone size: NA; V gene: TRBV2; D gene: NA; CDR3 length: 18; CDR3 protein: CASSWTLGLTENTGELFF; CDR3 DNA: TGTGCCAGCAGCTGGACCCTAGGACTGACAGAGAACACCGGGGAGCTGTTTTTT
J gene: TRBJ2-5; clone size: NA; V gene: TRBV27; D gene: NA; CDR3 length: 13; CDR3 protein: CASSFTGSGTQYF; CDR3 DNA: TGTGCCAGCAGTTTTACCGGATCAGGGACCCAGTACTTC
J gene: TRBJ1-2; clone size: many; V gene: TRBV10-3; D gene: TRBD1; CDR3 length: 14; CDR3 protein: CAISGTGVNYGYTF; CDR3 DNA: TGTGCCATCAGTGGGACAGGGGTAAACTATGGCTACACCTTC
J gene: TRBJ2-7; clone size: NA; V gene: TRBV19; D gene: TRBD1; CDR3 length: 14; CDR3 protein: CATRYGTGYHEQYF; CDR3 DNA: TGTGCCACCAGGTACGGGACAGGGTACCACGAGCAGTACTTC
J gene: TRBJ2-2; clone size: many; V gene: TRBV6-6; D gene: NA; CDR3 length: 14; CDR3 protein: CASKGAGATGELFF; CDR3 DNA: TGTGCCAGCAAGGGTGCGGGGGCCACCGGGGAGCTGTTTTTT
J gene: TRBJ1-1; clone size: NA; V gene: TRBV28; D gene: NA; CDR3 length: 13; CDR3 protein: CASSFPTNTEAFF; CDR3 DNA: TGTGCCAGCAGTTTCCCGACCAACACTGAAGCTTTCTTT
J gene: TRBJ1-2; clone size: NA; V gene: TRBV6-5; D gene: TRBD1; CDR3 length: 15; CDR3 protein: CASSSSGQGDPGYTF; CDR3 DNA: TGTGCCAGCAGTTCCTCGGGACAGGGGGACCCTGGCTACACCTTC
J gene: TRBJ2-2; clone size: few; V gene: TRBV12-3/TRBV12-4; D gene: TRBD2; CDR3 length: 17; CDR3 protein: CASSSRGLAGPTGELFF; CDR3 DNA: TGTGCCAGCAGTTCGCGCGGACTAGCGGGGCCTACCGGGGAGCTGTTTTTT
J gene: TRBJ1-5; clone size: NA; V gene: TRBV19; D gene: NA; CDR3 length: 16; CDR3 protein: CASNGGVVDSNQPQHF; CDR3 DNA: TGTGCCAGTAACGGAGGGGTTGTGGATAGCAATCAGCCCCAGCATTTT
J gene: TRBJ1-5; clone size: NA; V gene: TRBV18; D gene: TRBD1; CDR3 length: 16; CDR3 protein: CASSTGQAYSNQPQHF; CDR3 DNA: TGTGCCAGCTCAACGGGACAGGCCTATAGCAATCAGCCCCAGCATTTT
J gene: TRBJ2-1; clone size: NA; V gene: TRBV12-3/TRBV12-4; D gene: NA; CDR3 length: 12; CDR3 protein: CASSFLAGEQFF; CDR3 DNA: TGTGCCAGCAGTTTCCTAGCAGGTGAGCAGTTCTTC
J gene: TRBJ1-5; clone size: few; V gene: TRBV10-3; D gene: TRBD1; CDR3 length: 16; CDR3 protein: CAISESTGPRNQPQHF; CDR3 DNA: TGTGCCATCAGTGAGTCGACAGGGCCTAGGAATCAGCCCCAGCATTTT
J gene: TRBJ2-1; clone size: NA; V gene: TRBV5-1; D gene: TRBD2; CDR3 length: 15; CDR3 protein: CASSTGLAGAAEQFF; CDR3 DNA: TGCGCCAGCAGCACGGGACTAGCGGGGGCGGCTGAGCAGTTCTTC
J gene: TRBJ1-5; clone size: NA; V gene: TRBV20-1; D gene: NA; CDR3 length: 15; CDR3 protein: CSAFYPGLSDQPQHF; CDR3 DNA: TGCAGTGCCTTCTACCCGGGACTTTCCGATCAGCCCCAGCATTTT
J gene: TRBJ2-6; clone size: NA; V gene: TRBV7-2; D gene: NA; CDR3 length: 14; CDR3 protein: CASSLSSGANVLTF; CDR3 DNA: TGTGCCAGCAGCTTAAGCTCTGGGGCCAACGTCCTGACTTTC
J gene: TRBJ2-1; clone size: few; V gene: TRBV6-2/TRBV6-3; D gene: NA; CDR3 length: 14; CDR3 protein: CASSLRDFYNEQFF; CDR3 DNA: TGTGCCAGCAGCCTCAGGGATTTCTACAATGAGCAGTTCTTC
J gene: TRBJ2-5; clone size: many; V gene: TRBV7-6; D gene: NA; CDR3 length: 17; CDR3 protein: CASSFWPKKGNVETQYF; CDR3 DNA: TGTGCCAGCAGCTTTTGGCCCAAGAAGGGGAACGTGGAGACCCAGTACTTC
J gene: TRBJ2-7; clone size: many; V gene: TRBV4-1; D gene: NA; CDR3 length: 15; CDR3 protein: CASSVRDTGQREQYF; CDR3 DNA: TGCGCCAGCAGCGTACGGGACACGGGGCAACGCGAGCAGTACTTC
J gene: TRBJ2-7; clone size: once; V gene: TRBV20-1; D gene: TRBD1; CDR3 length: 15; CDR3 protein: CSATKSGTGLYEQYF; CDR3 DNA: TGCAGTGCTACCAAATCCGGGACAGGGCTCTACGAGCAGTACTTC
J gene: TRBJ1-2; clone size: NA; V gene: TRBV28; D gene: NA; CDR3 length: 13; CDR3 protein: CASSPGTLDGYTF; CDR3 DNA: TGTGCCAGCAGTCCGGGGACTCTCGATGGCTACACCTTC
J gene: TRBJ2-3; clone size: NA; V gene: TRBV7-8; D gene: NA; CDR3 length: 15; CDR3 protein: CASSLGATSTDTQYF; CDR3 DNA: TGTGCCAGCAGCTTAGGAGCAACTAGCACAGATACGCAGTATTTT
J gene: TRBJ1-2; clone size: few; V gene: TRBV20-1; D gene: NA; CDR3 length: 12; CDR3 protein: CSANFGGSGYTF; CDR3 DNA: TGCAGTGCCAACTTTGGGGGATCTGGCTACACCTTC
J gene: TRBJ1-2; clone size: NA; V gene: TRBV29-1; D gene: NA; CDR3 length: 15; CDR3 protein: CSVEGVEGDPYGYTF; CDR3 DNA: TGCAGCGTTGAAGGAGTGGAAGGGGACCCCTATGGCTACACCTTC
J gene: TRBJ1-1; clone size: NA; V gene: TRBV6-5; D gene: NA; CDR3 length: 17; CDR3 protein: CASSYLGGGGPNTEAFF; CDR3 DNA: TGTGCCAGCAGTTACCTCGGGGGCGGGGGCCCGAACACTGAAGCTTTCTTT
J gene: TRBJ1-6; clone size: many; V gene: TRBV12-3/TRBV12-4; D gene: NA; CDR3 length: 15; CDR3 protein: CASSLIQSNNSPLHF; CDR3 DNA: TGTGCCAGCAGTTTAATACAGAGTAATAATTCACCCCTCCACTTT
J gene: TRBJ1-2; clone size: few; V gene: TRBV19; D gene: NA; CDR3 length: 13; CDR3 protein: CASSILGEDGYTF; CDR3 DNA: TGTGCCAGTAGTATATTGGGGGAGGATGGCTACACCTTC
J gene: TRBJ2-1; clone size: NA; V gene: TRBV7-8; D gene: NA; CDR3 length: 14; CDR3 protein: CASSLESSYNEQFF; CDR3 DNA: TGTGCCAGCAGCCTAGAGAGCTCCTACAATGAGCAGTTCTTC